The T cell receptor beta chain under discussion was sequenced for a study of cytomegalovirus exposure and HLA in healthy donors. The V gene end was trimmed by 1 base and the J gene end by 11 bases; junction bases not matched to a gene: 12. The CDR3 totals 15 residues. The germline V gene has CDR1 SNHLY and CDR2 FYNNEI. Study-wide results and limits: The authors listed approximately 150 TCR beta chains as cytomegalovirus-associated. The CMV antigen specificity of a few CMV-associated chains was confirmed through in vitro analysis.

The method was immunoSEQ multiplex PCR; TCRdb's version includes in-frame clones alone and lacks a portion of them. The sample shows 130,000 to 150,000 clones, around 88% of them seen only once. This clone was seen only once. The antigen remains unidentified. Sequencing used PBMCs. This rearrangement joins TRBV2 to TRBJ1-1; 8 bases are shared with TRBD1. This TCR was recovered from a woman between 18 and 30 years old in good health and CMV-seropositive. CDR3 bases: TGTGCCAGCAGTGAAGGCGGGACAGGTCACCGGCAGGCTTTCTTT. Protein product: CASSEGGTGHRQAFF.